This entry concerns a single TCR beta chain. The record originates from a study of blood T cell repertoires in COVID-19. Only in-frame clones appear in the TCRdb table, and some are missing; sequencing was by immunoSEQ multiplex PCR. This sample has more than 250,000 clones, with around 87% found just once. Germline V lookup: CDR1 LGHNA, CDR2 YNFKEQ. The CDR3 consists of 17 residues. The V end was cut by 1 base, the J end by 4 bases, with 17 bases between. Sequenced sample: peripheral blood. V is TRBV4-2 and J is TRBJ1-5; TRBD1 might be the D (6 bases). This TCR came from a woman between 25 and 40 years old who had recovered from COVID-19. The CDR3 loop is CASSQAGSGASNQPQHF. The CDR3, as DNA: TGTGCCAGCAGCCAAGCGGGGTCAGGGGCCAGTAATCAGCCCCAGCATTTT.